This T cell receptor (beta chain) comes out of a study of blood T cell repertoires in COVID-19. On the study more broadly: Donors in the United States, Italy and Spain gave samples during acute or convalescent COVID-19.

Per the authors' pipeline: Scientists estimated how many nucleated cells there were by amplifying reference gene primers. Using immunoSEQ multiplex PCR, the repertoire was profiled, and TCRdb retains in-frame clones only, with some absent. V, J and clone size derive from that table, while D and trimming were established from the DNA sequence. This sample has approximately 72,000 clones, with 85% to 90% found just once. J gave up 4 bases and V 3 bases, and 5 bases lay outside the gene matches. Germline CDR1 and CDR2: KGHSH and LQKENI. This CDR3 is 14 amino acids long. The origin of this receptor is an elderly woman with active or convalescent COVID-19. Material for sequencing was peripheral blood. The rearrangement joins TRBV18 to TRBJ1-2, with 7 bases matching TRBD1. In DNA form, the CDR3 reads TGTGCCAGCTCACCCGGACAGGCCTTCTATGGCTACACCTTC. Residues: CASSPGQAFYGYTF.